This passage covers 2 T cell receptor beta chains from one sample sequenced in a study of blood T cell repertoires in COVID-19. Libraries were prepared by immunoSEQ multiplex PCR; TCRdb keeps only in-frame clonotypes and omits some of them. The sample includes about 160,000 clones, approximately 92% of them seen just once. Sequencing used peripheral blood. All receptors come from a man aged 25-40 years with COVID-19, enrolled during active disease.

The chain links TRBV15 to TRBJ2-1; 8 bases fit TRBD2. V shed 0 bases and J 6 bases; nucleotides not matched to a gene: 7. CDR1 and CDR2 from the germline V gene are LNHNV and YYDKDF (reference sequence). The CDR3 runs to 16 residues. The CDR3 sequence is CATSRDYGRAVNEQFF. The CDR3 DNA reads TGTGCCACCAGCAGAGATTACGGGAGGGCCGTCAATGAGCAGTTCTTC.

V and J are TRBV27 and TRBJ2-1, with D tentatively TRBD1 (6 bases). V gave up 6 bases and J gave up 0 bases, with 18 bases separating them. The CDR3 runs to 17 residues. Germline V CDR1 and CDR2: MNHEY, SMNVEV (reference sequence). CDR3 DNA sequence: TGTGCCAGCAGACGGAGAACAGGGATGGGCTCCTACAATGAGCAGTTCTTC. Translating gives CASRRRTGMGSYNEQFF.